These 30 T cell receptor beta chains came from one sample sequenced in a study of blood T cell repertoires in COVID-19. Clones were sequenced by immunoSEQ multiplex PCR, and TCRdb holds only the in-frame ones, with some missing. The sample includes about 140,000 clones, 81% of them seen just once. Sequenced sample: peripheral blood. The source of these receptors is a human donor in a cohort sampled during active COVID-19.

This clone has more than one count but fewer than ten. The rearrangement joins TRBV28 to TRBJ2-1, with 9 bases aligning to TRBD2. CDR3 length: 15 amino acids. J lost 9 bases, V lost 5 bases, and 11 bases had no gene match. Germline CDR1 and CDR2: MDHEN and SYDVKM. CDR3 region: CASSSPGTSLVEQFF. The DNA of the CDR3 is TGTGCCAGCAGTAGCCCCGGGACTAGCTTGGTTGAGCAGTTCTTC.

This sequence joins TRBV5-1 and TRBJ2-3; weak D call: TRBD2 (5 bases). In germline, CDR1 is SGHRS, CDR2 YFSETQ. The CDR3 length is 15 residues. V dropped 6 bases and J dropped 2 bases, with 16 bases sitting between them. The DNA for the CDR3 is TGCGCCAGCACCCCCCAAGGACTCAACACAGATACGCAGTATTTT. Encoded protein: CASTPQGLNTDTQYF.

The chain couples TRBV4-3 to TRBJ1-4; D remains unclear. Per the germline V gene, CDR1 is LGHNA and CDR2 is YSLEER. The CDR3 contains 15 residues. The ends were cut back, 0 bases at V and 7 bases at J, with 12 bases in the middle. The CDR3 loop reads CASSQDGGLGEKLFF. In DNA form, the CDR3 reads TGCGCCAGCAGCCAAGACGGCGGGTTAGGTGAAAAACTGTTTTTT.

V gene TRBV18 combines with J gene TRBJ1-2; D is ambiguous. This CDR3 is 14 amino acids long. The V end lost 3 bases, the J end lost 5 bases, and 13 bases lay between the germline ends. Germline V gives CDR1 KGHSH, CDR2 LQKENI. CDR3 bases: TGTGCCAGCTCACCTAGCCTCGACGGGTATGGCTACACCTTC. Amino acid sequence: CASSPSLDGYGYTF.

The CDR3 sequence: CASSQAVQGNYGYTF. The CDR3 DNA reads as TGCGCCAGCAGCCAAGCGGTCCAGGGCAACTATGGCTACACCTTC. The V call is TRBV4-3, the J call TRBJ1-2; tentative D call: TRBD1 (5 bases). CDR3 length: 15 amino acids. The germline CDR1 and CDR2 sequences are LGHNA and YSLEER. V was pared by 1 base and J by 2 bases, with 11 bases between.

The chain has TRBV7-9 and TRBJ1-2, with 11 bases aligning to TRBD1. Losses at the gene ends were 5 bases for V and 2 bases for J; bases not matched to a gene: 13. Germline V gene sequence: CDR1 SEHNR, CDR2 FQNEAQ (reference sequence). The CDR3 runs 18 residues. The CDR3: CASSRNNPGTGGNYGYTF. The CDR3 nucleotides are TGTGCCAGCAGCCGTAATAACCCCGGGACAGGGGGAAACTATGGCTACACCTTC.

V is TRBV28 and J is TRBJ1-5; D is unclear. V was clipped by 5 bases and J by 2 bases, with 13 bases between them. Looked up from germline, CDR1 is MDHEN and CDR2 is SYDVKM. CDR3 size: 15 residues. Here the CDR3 DNA reads TGTGCCAGCAGTCCTTTCAGGAATGGCAATCAGCCCCAGCATTTT. This translates into CASSPFRNGNQPQHF.

The CDR3 loop is CASRIGQVLEAFF. CDR3 nucleotides: TGTGCCAGCAGGATTGGACAGGTACTTGAAGCTTTCTTT. The J gene is TRBJ1-1, the V gene TRBV6-5; TRBD1 matches 7 bases. Per germline, CDR1 MNHEY and CDR2 SVGAGI. V was pared by 6 bases and J by 7 bases, with 8 bases of the junction left unmatched. The CDR3 extends over 13 amino acids.

The rearrangement uses TRBV21-1 and TRBJ1-1. TRBV21-1 is termed a pseudogene. The CDR3 runs to 15 residues. CDR3 DNA sequence: TGTGCCAGCAGCAAAGCTGAGGCACCACACACTGAAGCTTTCTTT. Encoded protein: CASSKAEAPHTEAFF.

This clone was observed a single time. The J gene is TRBJ2-3, the V gene TRBV2; no clear D gene. Looked up from germline, CDR1 is SNHLY and CDR2 is FYNNEI. V was cut by 0 bases and J by 2 bases, with 12 bases left in between. The CDR3 consists of 16 residues. The CDR3 DNA is TGTGCCAGCAGTGAAGCGGTGGCGACACACACAGATACGCAGTATTTT. This translates into CASSEAVATHTDTQYF. The full variable domain, in which reference TRBV2 and TRBJ2-3 provide the parts outside the CDR3, is EPEVTQTPSHQVTQMGQEVILRCVPISNHLYFYWYRQILGQKVEFLVSFYNNEISEKSEIFDDQFSVERPDGSNFTLKIRSTKLEDSAMYFCASSEAVATHTDTQYFGPGTRLTVL.

This clone was counted only a few times. The chain carries TRBV6-6 and TRBJ1-1; TRBD1 matches 9 bases. The CDR3 covers 16 residues. The trim removed 2 bases at V and 2 bases at J, leaving 6 bases unmatched. The germline gives CDR1 MNHNY, CDR2 SVGAGI (reference sequence). CDR3 region: CASSYGGQGPNTEAFF. The CDR3 DNA reads as TGTGCCAGCAGTTACGGGGGACAGGGACCTAACACTGAAGCTTTCTTT.

The chain carries TRBV4-3 and TRBJ1-1; D might be TRBD1 (5 bases). The germline CDR1 and CDR2 sequences are LGHNA and YSLEER. The CDR3 is made up of 15 amino acids. With 6 bases removed from V and 4 bases from J, the gap between germline ends came to 18 bases. The CDR3 DNA reads TGCGCCAGCAGGCCAAGATATGTGGGGGGCACTGAAGCTTTCTTT. Its translation is CASRPRYVGGTEAFF.

The genes are TRBV6-2 or TRBV6-3 and TRBJ1-5, with TRBD1 matching over 7 bases. In germline, CDR1 is MNHEY, CDR2 SVGEGT. V was clipped by 2 bases and J by 2 bases; unmatched bases: 6. The length of the CDR3 is 16 residues. For the CDR3, the DNA is TGTGCCAGCAGTTACCTCCGGGACAGAGGCAATCAGCCCCAGCATTTT. Protein sequence: CASSYLRDRGNQPQHF.

This chain connects TRBV18 to TRBJ2-7, with 8 nucleotides matching TRBD1. Trimming cost V 3 bases and J 3 bases; bases outside gene matches: 7. The CDR3 spans 15 residues. Germline CDR1 reads KGHSH; CDR2 reads LQKENI. The CDR3 nucleotides are TGTGCCAGCTCACCCGGACAGGGTGGAGTCTACGAGCAGTACTTC. Translating it yields CASSPGQGGVYEQYF.

The chain couples TRBV23-1 to TRBJ2-5; D perhaps matches TRBD2 (6 bases). TRBV23-1 is treated as an ORF (open reading frame) with a function not yet certain. CDR3 length equals 15 residues. The V end was cut by 2 bases, the J end by 4 bases, with 14 bases between. The CDR3 DNA is TGCGCCAGCAGTCAAACATGGGGGGATTTAGAGACCCAGTACTTC. It specifies CASSQTWGDLETQYF.

The V gene is TRBV4-1, the J gene TRBJ2-7; 9 positions agree with TRBD2. Germline V gene lookup returns CDR1 MGHRA and CDR2 YSYEKL. CDR3 length equals 16 residues. V lost 0 bases and J lost 9; bases outside the gene matches: 12. The CDR3 DNA follows: TGCGCCAGCAGCCAAGATGTGGGAGCGGGAGGCCGAGGGCAGTACTTC. Its protein is CASSQDVGAGGRGQYF.

The rearrangement uses TRBV6-2 or TRBV6-3 and TRBJ2-7; the match to TRBD2 covers 10 bases. The V gene's germline CDR1 is MNHEY and CDR2 SVGEGT. Trimming took 5 bases from V and 4 from J; bases not matched to a gene: 8. This CDR3 contains 15 residues. CDR3 sequence reads: CASSPLAGMSYEQYF. DNA of the CDR3: TGTGCCAGCAGTCCACTAGCGGGAATGAGTTACGAGCAGTACTTC.

This rearrangement joins TRBV7-8 to TRBJ2-2; a possible D gene is TRBD1 (7 bases). This CDR3 comprises 17 residues. With 6 bases removed from V and 1 base from J, the gap between germline ends came to 18 bases. Germline V gives CDR1 SGHVS, CDR2 FQNEAQ. The CDR3 DNA follows: TGTGCCAGCAGAGGGGGCTCAGGGGGGATGAACACCGGGGAGCTGTTTTTT. Protein product: CASRGGSGGMNTGELFF. The complete variable domain, with remaining parts taken from reference TRBV7-8 and TRBJ2-2, reads GAGVSQSPRYKVAKRGQDVALRCDPISGHVSLFWYQQALGQGPEFLTYFQNEAQLDKSGLPSDRFFAERPEGSVSTLKIQRTQQEDSAVYLCASRGGSGGMNTGELFFGEGSRLTVL.

CDR3 residues: CASSLLQGKASYEQYF. The CDR3 bases are TGCGCCAGCAGCTTGTTACAGGGTAAAGCCTCCTACGAGCAGTACTTC. This chain connects TRBV5-1 to TRBJ2-7; D is possibly TRBD1 (6 bases). The ends were cut back, 1 base at V and 0 bases at J, with 14 bases in the middle. This CDR3 spans 16 amino acids. The germline V gene encodes CDR1 SGHRS and CDR2 YFSETQ.

The chain has TRBV10-3 and TRBJ1-4; D is unresolved. CDR3 length: 13 amino acids. Germline assignment: CDR1 ENHRY and CDR2 SYGVKD. Trimming pared 8 bases from V and 6 bases from J, leaving 13 bases between. In DNA, the CDR3 is TGTGCCATCCGGGAAGGAGGAGATGAAAAACTGTTTTTT. The encoded protein is CAIREGGDEKLFF.

The genes are TRBV7-2 and TRBJ2-7; D remains unclear. V was shortened by 1 base and J by 4 bases, with 11 bases between the two germline ends. Germline values: CDR1 SGHTA, CDR2 FQGNSA. The CDR3 extends over 14 amino acids. The DNA for the CDR3 is TGTGCCAGCAGCTTAGATGGCAGTTCTTACGAGCAGTACTTC. Protein sequence: CASSLDGSSYEQYF.

The rearrangement joins TRBV28 to TRBJ1-1, with D possibly being TRBD1 (5 bases). The V end was cut by 8 bases, the J end by 10 bases, with 20 bases between. Germline CDR1 MDHEN, CDR2 SYDVKM. This CDR3 has 13 amino acids. The CDR3, as DNA: TGTGCCAGCTGGGGCCGCGCGTACGCAGGAGCTTTCTTT. It specifies CASWGRAYAGAFF.

The rearrangement uses TRBV5-8 and TRBJ2-1; TRBD2 matches at 10 bases. J lost 8 bases, V lost 0 bases, and 5 bases had no gene match. The CDR3 covers 15 residues. In germline, CDR1 is SGHTS, CDR2 YDEGEE. CDR3 protein: CASSLELAGIYEQFF. In nucleotides, the CDR3 is TGTGCCAGCAGCTTGGAACTAGCGGGAATCTATGAGCAGTTCTTC. Complete variable domain (other parts from reference TRBV5-8 and TRBJ2-1): EAGVTQSPTHLIKTRGQQATLRCSPISGHTSVYWYQQALGLGLQFLLWYDEGEERNRGNFPPRFSGRQFPNYSSELNVNALELEDSALYLCASSLELAGIYEQFFGPGTRLTVL.

CDR3 sequence (DNA): TGTGCCAGCAGTTTAACGGGTGGGGGGGCTAACTATGGCTACACCTTC. It codes for CASSLTGGGANYGYTF. The chain joins TRBV28 to TRBJ1-2; maybe TRBD1 (5 bases). The germline gives CDR1 MDHEN, CDR2 SYDVKM. Trimming removed 2 bases from V and 0 bases from J, with 13 bases in between. This CDR3 has 16 amino acids.

The chain links TRBV7-8 to TRBJ2-7; TRBD2 aligns across 9 bases. The CDR3 runs 16 residues. Trimming took 4 bases from V and 3 from J; bases not matched to a gene: 10. Germline-derived CDR1 and CDR2 are SGHVS and FQNEAQ. The CDR3 nucleotides are TGTGCCAGCAGCTCACCTTTAGCGGGAGTGTTCTACGAGCAGTACTTC. Amino acids: CASSSPLAGVFYEQYF.

The J gene is TRBJ2-7, the V gene TRBV28; perhaps TRBD1 as D (7 bases). Per germline, CDR1 MDHEN and CDR2 SYDVKM. V was shortened by 2 bases and J by 6 bases, with 17 bases between the two germline ends. The CDR3 sequence is 15 residues long. Written as DNA, the CDR3 is TGTGCCAGCAGTTTAGGCGGGACAGCCCCCCGCGAGCAGTACTTC. It specifies CASSLGGTAPREQYF.

This chain joins TRBV7-9 and TRBJ1-1; the D gene is possibly TRBD1 (6 bases). Germline lookup yields CDR1 SEHNR and CDR2 FQNEAQ (reference sequence). Trimming removed 3 bases from V and 1 base from J, with 12 bases in between. This CDR3 spans 15 amino acids. CDR3 sequence (DNA): TGTGCCAGCAGCTTGCTACAGGGAACGAACACTGAAGCTTTCTTT. Its protein product is CASSLLQGTNTEAFF.

This sequence joins TRBV6-1 and TRBJ1-2; 9 positions agree with TRBD1. Germline V gene sequence: CDR1 MNHNS, CDR2 SASEGT. CDR3 length: 18 amino acids. V lost 4 bases to trimming and J lost 2 bases; unmatched junction nucleotides: 14. CDR3 region: CASSAWTGVLTLNYGYTF. In nucleotides, the CDR3 is TGTGCCAGCAGTGCATGGACAGGGGTCCTTACCTTAAACTATGGCTACACCTTC.

This rearrangement joins TRBV19 to TRBJ2-1; 7 positions agree with TRBD2. Germline V gene data show CDR1 as LNHDA and CDR2 as SQIVND (reference sequence). The CDR3 is 17 amino acids. V lost 5 bases, J lost 0 bases, and 10 bases stayed unmatched. CDR3 in amino acids: CASSVNPLAASYNEQFF. For the CDR3, the DNA is TGTGCCAGTAGTGTAAACCCTCTAGCGGCCTCCTACAATGAGCAGTTCTTC.

The chain combines TRBV27 with TRBJ2-6, with 9 bases identical to TRBD1. Trimming at V came to 3 bases and at J to 0 bases, leaving 12 bases not matched to a gene. CDR1 is MNHEY and CDR2 is SMNVEV in the germline V gene (reference sequence). The CDR3 spans 20 residues. CDR3 loop: CASSLRPGTGYVSGANVLTF. In DNA form, the CDR3 reads TGTGCCAGCAGTTTGCGCCCGGGGACAGGGTACGTCTCTGGGGCCAACGTCCTGACTTTC.